These T cell receptor beta chains were read from a single sample in a study of blood T cell repertoires in COVID-19. Sequencing was performed with immunoSEQ multiplex PCR; in TCRdb, only in-frame clones are kept and a portion is missing. The sample shows 150,000 to 200,000 clones, approximately 88% of them seen only once. Sequencing was performed on peripheral blood. Source of these receptors: a human donor in a cohort sampled during active COVID-19. Both conserved end residues are part of each CDR3. The D gene is left open where the match is weak. The size field is filled for only some rows; it gives once, few, many or a size class.

TRBJ2-2,-,16,TRBD2,TRBV18,TGTGCCAGCTCCCAGACCAGACTAGCGGGATCCGGGGAGCTGTTTTTT,CASSQTRLAGSGELFF
TRBJ2-3,-,15,-,TRBV7-3,TGTGCCAGCAGCTTAGATCCGGGAAGCACAGATACGCAGTATTTT,CASSLDPGSTDTQYF
TRBJ1-2,few,14,TRBD1,TRBV6-5,TGTGCCAGCAGTACAAAACAGGGGTCGGGTGGCTACACCTTC,CASSTKQGSGGYTF
TRBJ2-7,-,12,-,TRBV12-3/TRBV12-4,TGTGCCAGCAGTTCTAGCTGGTACGAGCAGTACTTC,CASSSSWYEQYF
TRBJ2-5,-,16,-,TRBV11-2,TGTGCCACCTCATTCGGGTTCGCAGCGTACCAAGAGACCCAGTACTTC,CATSFGFAAYQETQYF
TRBJ2-5,-,16,TRBD1,TRBV24-1,TGTGCCACCAGCGGAACCGGGACAGGGGGCAAGGAGACCCAGTACTTC,CATSGTGTGGKETQYF
TRBJ2-5,-,14,TRBD2,TRBV11-1,TGTGCCAGCAGCTTCAATTCCGGGGGGGAGACCCAGTACTTC,CASSFNSGGETQYF
TRBJ2-7,once,14,TRBD2,TRBV2,TGTGCCAGCAGGGTAGCGGGGAGCTCCTACGAGCAGTACTTC,CASRVAGSSYEQYF
TRBJ2-7,-,15,TRBD2,TRBV6-5,TGTGCCAGCAGGGTCTCTAGCGGGGGTTCCTACGAGCAGTACTTC,CASRVSSGGSYEQYF
TRBJ1-3,-,15,TRBD1,TRBV2,TGTGCCAGCAGTGAAGACAGGGGCCCCAGCAACACCATATATTTT,CASSEDRGPSNTIYF
TRBJ2-2,-,15,TRBD2,TRBV19,TGTGCCAGTGCTACTAGCGGGGCTAACACCGGGGAGCTGTTTTTT,CASATSGANTGELFF
TRBJ2-3,-,14,-,TRBV19,TGTGCCAGTAGCCGGCGGGCAAGCCCAGATACGCAGTATTTT,CASSRRASPDTQYF
TRBJ1-6,-,15,TRBD1,TRBV2,TGTGCCAGCAGGGACCCGGGACAGGGCTATTCACCCCTCCACTTT,CASRDPGQGYSPLHF
TRBJ2-7,-,16,TRBD2,TRBV5-1,TGCGCCAGCAGCTTGGAACTAGCGGGATATTCCTACGAGCAGTACTTC,CASSLELAGYSYEQYF
TRBJ2-3,-,16,TRBD2,TRBV4-2,TGTGCCAGCAGCCAAGAGGCTAGCGGGAGAACGGATACGCAGTATTTT,CASSQEASGRTDTQYF
TRBJ2-7,-,17,TRBD2,TRBV7-6,TGTGCCAGCAGCCCTCTAGCGGGGGCCTATCGGACCTACGAGCAGTACTTC,CASSPLAGAYRTYEQYF
TRBJ2-7,-,13,-,TRBV6-6,TGTGCCAGCAGTTACTCGACCGGGAACGAGCAGTACTTC,CASSYSTGNEQYF
TRBJ2-7,few,12,TRBD2,TRBV12-3/TRBV12-4,TGTGCCAGCAGCCTTACTAGCGGCGAGCAGTACTTC,CASSLTSGEQYF
TRBJ1-1,-,15,-,TRBV11-3,TGTGCCAGCAGCTTAGTTTGGGGGCCGGGTACTGAAGCTTTCTTT,CASSLVWGPGTEAFF
TRBJ2-7,-,8,-,TRBV30,TGTGCCCTGGACATGCAGTACTTC,CALDMQYF
TRBJ2-7,-,15,TRBD2,TRBV7-6,TGTGCCAGCAGCGACCTAGCGGGAGGGTCCTACGAGCAGTACTTC,CASSDLAGGSYEQYF
TRBJ2-3,-,16,TRBD2,TRBV5-1,TGCGCCAGCAGCTTGAGCGGGAGCAGGAACACAGATACGCAGTATTTT,CASSLSGSRNTDTQYF
TRBJ2-7,-,15,TRBD2,TRBV11-3,TGTGCCAGCAGCGGGGGACTAGCGGGGATCGGAGAGCAGTACTTC,CASSGGLAGIGEQYF
TRBJ2-1,-,14,TRBD1,TRBV7-3,TGTGCCAGCAGCTCCGGGACAGGAGACAATGAGCAGTTCTTC,CASSSGTGDNEQFF
TRBJ1-2,-,15,-,TRBV30,TGTGCCTGGAGTTCACGAGGGAGCTCCCGTCCGGGCTACACCTTC,CAWSSRGSSRPGYTF
TRBJ2-5,-,16,-,TRBV5-6,TGTGCCAGCAGCTTGACGCCCGGGACACCCGGAGAGACCCAGTACTTC,CASSLTPGTPGETQYF
TRBJ2-7,-,17,TRBD2,TRBV5-1,TGCGCCAGCAGCTTGGCCCAGGGACTAGCGGGAGAATACGAGCAGTACTTC,CASSLAQGLAGEYEQYF
TRBJ1-1,-,16,-,TRBV5-1,TGCGCCAGCAGCCCACTTGTGGGGGCTATGAACACTGAAGCTTTCTTT,CASSPLVGAMNTEAFF
TRBJ1-5,-,15,-,TRBV24-1,TGTGCCACCAGTGCGAGCGGGGCCGGCTATCAGCCCCAGCATTTT,CATSASGAGYQPQHF
TRBJ2-5,once,14,-,TRBV18,TGTGCCAGCTCACCACCGACGGGGAAAGAGACCCAGTACTTC,CASSPPTGKETQYF
TRBJ2-7,-,14,TRBD1,TRBV5-1,TGCGCCAGCAGCATTGACAGGGGGGACTACGAGCAGTACTTC,CASSIDRGDYEQYF
TRBJ1-1,-,16,-,TRBV29-1,TGCAGCGTTGAAGACCCTTTGGAGGGCCGGGACACTGAAGCTTTCTTT,CSVEDPLEGRDTEAFF
TRBJ1-2,-,15,-,TRBV13,TGTGCCAGCAGCTCCACTACCCTTGTTCGTTATGGCTACACCTTC,CASSSTTLVRYGYTF
TRBJ2-5,-,16,-,TRBV11-3,TGTGCCAGCAGCTACTACTCTCTGCGGGGAGAGGAGACCCAGTACTTC,CASSYYSLRGEETQYF
TRBJ2-7,-,15,TRBD2,TRBV7-2,TGTGCCAGCAGCAGTACTAGCGGGACCTCCTACGAGCAGTACTTC,CASSSTSGTSYEQYF
TRBJ2-2,once,16,TRBD2,TRBV28,TGTGCCAGCAGTTTGGGACTAGCGGAGCACACCGGGGAGCTGTTTTTT,CASSLGLAEHTGELFF
TRBJ1-5,-,13,TRBD1,TRBV6-6,TGTGCCAGCAGCCAGGGACAGACTGAACCCCAGCATTTT,CASSQGQTEPQHF
TRBJ1-2,-,14,-,TRBV4-3,TGCGCCAGCAGCCAAGATACAGGGCCCTATGGCTACACCTTC,CASSQDTGPYGYTF
TRBJ2-1,-,16,TRBD1,TRBV5-1,TGCGCCAGCAGCCCTAGGGGACAGGGGAACTACAATGAGCAGTTCTTC,CASSPRGQGNYNEQFF
TRBJ2-3,-,15,-,TRBV7-9,TGTGCCAGCAGTCAGGCGGAGGGTCGGGCAGATACGCAGTATTTT,CASSQAEGRADTQYF
TRBJ2-2,-,15,-,TRBV28,TGTGCCAGCCATGTCCAGGGGAGGAACACCGGGGAGCTGTTTTTT,CASHVQGRNTGELFF
TRBJ2-1,-,16,TRBD1,TRBV18,TGTGCCAGCTCTAAATACGCGCAGGGGGAAAGGGATGAGCAGTTCTTC,CASSKYAQGERDEQFF
TRBJ2-7,-,15,TRBD1,TRBV5-1,TGCGCCAGCAGCTTCGGGACAGGGGGCCACTACGAGCAGTACTTC,CASSFGTGGHYEQYF
TRBJ2-3,-,16,TRBD1,TRBV4-3,TGCGCCAGCAGCCAAGTCCGGACAGGGGGCACAGATACGCAGTATTTT,CASSQVRTGGTDTQYF
TRBJ1-6,-,14,-,TRBV6-5,TGTGCCAGCAGGCATGGCGGCAATAATTCACCCCTCCACTTT,CASRHGGNNSPLHF
TRBJ2-5,few,13,-,TRBV27,TGTGCCAGCAGTTCCTTGTACCAAGAGACCCAGTACTTC,CASSSLYQETQYF
TRBJ2-1,-,15,TRBD1,TRBV28,TGTGCCAGCAGTATGGGGACAGGGGTCAGCAATGAGCAGTTCTTC,CASSMGTGVSNEQFF
TRBJ2-1,-,15,TRBD2,TRBV2,TGTGCCAGCAGTCGGACTAGCGGGAGTGGCTATGAGCAGTTCTTC,CASSRTSGSGYEQFF
TRBJ1-6,-,16,TRBD1,TRBV7-2,TGTGCCAGCAGCGTGTCAAGGGCAGGGGGTCCCTCACCCCTCCACTTT,CASSVSRAGGPSPLHF
TRBJ2-7,-,12,-,TRBV11-3,TGTGCCAGCAGCGCGAGCTCCTACGAGCAGTACTTC,CASSASSYEQYF
TRBJ2-3,-,15,-,TRBV4-3,TGCGCCAGCAGCCAATCCTGGTCTAGCGCAGATACGCAGTATTTT,CASSQSWSSADTQYF
TRBJ2-7,-,17,TRBD2,TRBV5-6,TGTGCCAGCAGCTTGCGGACTAGCGGGATGGGGGGCTACGAGCAGTACTTC,CASSLRTSGMGGYEQYF
TRBJ2-3,-,20,-,TRBV10-1,TGCGCCAGCAGTGAAAGGACGGAGTACTGGAGGGGTCCTAGCACAGATACGCAGTATTTT,CASSERTEYWRGPSTDTQYF
TRBJ1-3,-,14,-,TRBV5-1,TGCGCCAGCAGCTTCACGGGGTTCGGAAACACCATATATTTT,CASSFTGFGNTIYF
TRBJ2-1,once,14,TRBD2,TRBV9,TGTGCCAGCAGCGGGGGACTAAGTTACAATGAGCAGTTCTTC,CASSGGLSYNEQFF
TRBJ2-5,-,14,TRBD2,TRBV5-1,TGCGCCAGCTGGGAGCGGGGGGGCCAAGAGACCCAGTACTTC,CASWERGGQETQYF
TRBJ1-3,-,16,-,TRBV6-1,TGTGCCAGCAGTGCTCGGACTGTGAAAGGCGGAAACACCATATATTTT,CASSARTVKGGNTIYF
TRBJ2-5,-,15,TRBD1,TRBV7-7,TGTGCCAGCGCGCCAACCGGGACAGGGGGGGAGACCCAGTACTTC,CASAPTGTGGETQYF
TRBJ2-7,many,16,TRBD2,TRBV6-1,TGTGCCAGCAGTGAAAGAGCGGGAGGCCTTCCCTACGAGCAGTACTTC,CASSERAGGLPYEQYF
TRBJ1-6,-,15,-,TRBV28,TGTGCCAGCAGTTTGGCCAGCAGGTATAATTCACCCCTCCACTTT,CASSLASRYNSPLHF